Shown below are 14 T cell receptor beta chains from a single sample sequenced in a study of CD8 T cells in ankylosing spondylitis. MiXCR, run by TCRdb on the 5' RACE reads, gives a single entry per CDR3 protein. The data contain about 240,000 distinct CDR3 sequences, approximately 12% of them singletons. Sample: blood, either unsorted or a sorted T cell fraction (not recorded which). Receptors were obtained from a male donor with ankylosing spondylitis or in good health (not recorded which).

V and J are TRBV6-2 or TRBV6-3 and TRBJ2-5; D is undetermined. The CDR3 is made up of 14 amino acids. The V gene lost 3 bases and the J gene lost 0 bases, with 8 bases spanning the gap. The germline V gene has CDR1 MNHEY and CDR2 SVGEGT. CDR3: CASSYVKYQETQYF. In nucleotides, the CDR3 is TGTGCCAGCAGTTATGTGAAGTACCAAGAGACCCAGTACTTC.

This clonotype occurred many times. The rearrangement links TRBV5-1 to TRBJ2-5; D is tentatively TRBD1 or TRBD2 (5 bases each). The CDR3 extends over 15 amino acids. The germline V gene has CDR1 SGHRS and CDR2 YFSETQ. V lost 3 bases to trimming and J lost 1 base, with 13 bases between them. The CDR3 protein is CASSSAGGGQETQYF. The CDR3 coding sequence is TGCGCCAGCAGCTCGGCCGGTGGGGGCCAAGAGACCCAGTACTTC. Full variable domain (remainder filled in from reference TRBV5-1 and TRBJ2-5): KAGVTQTPRYLIKTRGQQVTLSCSPISGHRSVSWYQQTPGQGLQFLFEYFSETQRNKGNFPGRFSGRQFSNSRSEMNVSTLELGDSALYLCASSSAGGGQETQYFGPGTRLLVL.

The table lists this clonotype with a few counts. The chain carries TRBV7-8 and TRBJ2-3, with 15 bases matching TRBD2. This CDR3 contains 16 residues. The germline V gene has CDR1 SGHVS and CDR2 FQNEAQ. Losses at the gene ends were 2 bases for V and 5 bases for J; bases not matched to a gene: 2. CDR3 protein: CASSLQGLAGGDTQYF. The CDR3, as DNA: TGTGCCAGCAGCTTACAGGGACTAGCGGGGGGAGATACGCAGTATTTT.

This clonotype turned up a few times. V and J are TRBV4-1 and TRBJ2-1, with TRBD2 matching over 12 bases. This CDR3 comprises 15 residues. The V gene end was trimmed by 4 bases and the J gene end by 6 bases; junction bases not matched to a gene: 4. The germline V gene encodes CDR1 MGHRA and CDR2 YSYEKL. The CDR3 here is CASSPLAGGLNEQFF. CDR3 nucleotide sequence: TGCGCCAGCAGCCCCCTAGCGGGGGGGCTCAATGAGCAGTTCTTC.

The chain links TRBV28 to TRBJ2-5; TRBD1 matches 9 bases. Looked up from germline, CDR1 is MDHEN and CDR2 is SYDVKM. V lost 4 bases to trimming and J lost 2 bases; unmatched junction nucleotides: 2. CDR3 length: 14 residues. The CDR3 sequence: CASSSTGGQETQYF. The CDR3 coding sequence is TGTGCCAGCAGTTCGACAGGGGGGCAAGAGACCCAGTACTTC.

Only a few counts were recorded for this clonotype. The chain uses TRBV5-1 and TRBJ2-3; the match to TRBD1 covers 9 bases. CDR1 is SGHRS and CDR2 is YFSETQ in the germline V gene. This CDR3 is built from 17 residues. J lost 4 bases, V lost 3 bases, and 12 bases had no gene match. DNA for the CDR3: TGCGCCAGCAGCTATAAGCCGGGACAGGGCTTCGCAGATACGCAGTATTTT. This sequence encodes CASSYKPGQGFADTQYF.

This clonotype appeared a few times. This chain links TRBV27 with TRBJ2-7; D is unclear. The CDR3 is made up of 13 amino acids. Germline lookup yields CDR1 MNHEY and CDR2 SMNVEV (reference sequence). V lost 8 bases to trimming and J lost 3 bases, with 14 bases between them. In nucleotides, the CDR3 is TGTGCCAGCGGTCTGGGGTCGTTCTACGAGCAGTACTTC. Amino acids: CASGLGSFYEQYF.

This clonotype was observed a handful of times. V usage is TRBV7-2 and J usage is TRBJ2-7, with D unclear. V was clipped by 1 base and J by 3 bases, with 19 bases between them. CDR1 is SGHTA and CDR2 is FQGNSA in the germline V gene. This CDR3 spans 17 amino acids. The CDR3 loop is CASSLVSPPGPDYEQYF. CDR3 in DNA: TGTGCCAGCAGCTTAGTATCCCCGCCCGGCCCCGACTACGAGCAGTACTTC. Using reference TRBV7-2 and TRBJ2-7 for the parts outside the CDR3, the full variable domain is GAGVSQSPSNKVTEKGKDVELRCDPISGHTALYWYRQSLGQGLEFLIYFQGNSAPDKSGLPSDRFSAERTGGSVSTLTIQRTQQEDSAVYLCASSLVSPPGPDYEQYFGPGTRLTVT.

This clonotype was recorded only once. One base away lies a much larger clone, so this may be a sequencing read error. The chain recombines TRBV10-3 with TRBJ2-5; D is uncertain. In germline, CDR1 is ENHRY, CDR2 SYGVKD. V shed 4 bases and J shed 5 bases, with 17 bases lying between them. The CDR3 consists of 15 residues. The CDR3 nucleotides read TGTGCCATCAGTGCCCACTCCTCTAGTGGGGAGACCCAGTACTTC. Protein: CAISAHSSSGETQYF.

This clonotype has ten or more counts. The V and J genes are TRBV5-6 and TRBJ1-2; no clear D gene. Germline V gene sequence: CDR1 SGHDT, CDR2 YYEEEE. The ends were cut back, 4 bases at V and 6 bases at J, with 7 bases in the middle. The CDR3 is made up of 11 amino acids. CDR3: CASSHRDGYTF. In DNA form, the CDR3 reads TGTGCCAGCAGCCACAGAGATGGCTACACCTTC.

This clonotype was counted at least ten times. The chain employs TRBV5-6 and TRBJ2-2; possibly TRBD1 or TRBD2 for D (5 bases each). Germline CDR1 is SGHDT and CDR2 is YYEEEE. V lost 7 bases and J 0 bases, leaving 10 bases between the germline ends. This CDR3 is built from 14 residues. CDR3 in DNA: TGTGCCAGCGTCCGGGGCACGAACACCGGGGAGCTGTTTTTT. This sequence encodes CASVRGTNTGELFF.

This clonotype has a handful of counts. The V gene is TRBV10-1, the J gene TRBJ2-6; possible D gene TRBD2, 5 bases. This CDR3 contains 17 residues. Trimming pared 4 bases from V and 1 base from J, leaving 14 bases between. Per the germline V gene, CDR1 is WNHNN and CDR2 is SYGVQD (reference sequence). CDR3 sequence (DNA): TGCGCCAGCAGTGCCGGCGGGTTGCGTTCTGGGGCCAACGTCCTGACTTTC. This translates into CASSAGGLRSGANVLTF.

V gene TRBV7-9 combines with J gene TRBJ2-1; a possible D gene is TRBD1 (7 bases). CDR1 is SEHNR, CDR2 FQNEAQ, per germline (reference sequence). V dropped 2 bases and J dropped 8 bases, with 16 bases sitting between them. The CDR3 totals 15 residues. The CDR3 here is CASSLFRGRGDEQFF. Written as DNA, the CDR3 is TGTGCCAGCAGCTTATTTAGGGGGCGCGGGGATGAGCAGTTCTTC.

This rearrangement joins TRBV20-1 to TRBJ2-7; no firm D call. The CDR3 consists of 13 residues. Trimming stripped 2 bases from V and 0 bases from J, with 8 bases between. CDR1 and CDR2 from the germline V gene are DFQATT and SNEGSKA (reference sequence). CDR3 protein: CSARTRSSYEQYF. CDR3 coding DNA: TGCAGTGCTAGAACTCGGAGCTCCTACGAGCAGTACTTC.